The table lists the clone carrying this T cell receptor (beta chain) with a few counts. The target antigen is unknown. The data were taken from a study of cytomegalovirus exposure and HLA in healthy donors. Study overall: Earlier results showed roughly 120 million unique TCR beta sequences derived from some 190 million T cells. From donors who were HLA-typed, an early data release held 65 million to 85 million unique TCRs.

Trimming took 7 bases from V and 0 from J, leaving 10 bases between them. CDR1 is SNHLY, CDR2 FYNNEI, per germline. This CDR3 contains 15 residues. Study findings and constraints: Among TCR sequences, most were rare, though some public TCRs appeared in many donors. A reported reduction in N-insertions relative to the 666-donor mean was seen in an Asian-associated ancestry cluster in a later analysis.

The PCR employed 60 Vbeta primers together with 13 Jbeta primers. Profiling relied on immunoSEQ multiplex PCR, and the TCRdb table lists in-frame clones only, not all of them. The sample records approximately 80,000 clones, more than 65% being singletons. Sequencing was performed on PBMCs. The chain employs TRBV2 and TRBJ2-6; a weak D match, TRBD1 (5 bases). This receptor was identified in a woman aged 35 to 49 in good health and CMV-seropositive. CDR3 sequence reads: CASTETVSGANVLTF. The CDR3 DNA reads as TGTGCCAGCACCGAGACAGTCTCTGGGGCCAACGTCCTGACTTTC.